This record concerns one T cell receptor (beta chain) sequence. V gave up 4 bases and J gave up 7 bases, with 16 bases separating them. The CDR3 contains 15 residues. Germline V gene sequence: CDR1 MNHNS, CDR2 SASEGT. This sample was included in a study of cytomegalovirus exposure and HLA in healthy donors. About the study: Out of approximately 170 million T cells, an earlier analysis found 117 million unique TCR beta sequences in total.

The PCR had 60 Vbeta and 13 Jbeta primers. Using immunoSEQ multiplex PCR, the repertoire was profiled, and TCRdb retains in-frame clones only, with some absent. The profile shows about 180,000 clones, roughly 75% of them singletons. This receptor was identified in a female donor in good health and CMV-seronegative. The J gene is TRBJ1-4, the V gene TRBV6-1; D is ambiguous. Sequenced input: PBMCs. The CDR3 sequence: CASSGRGYGGEKLFF. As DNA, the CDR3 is TGTGCCAGCAGTGGCCGGGGATATGGTGGTGAAAAACTGTTTTTT.